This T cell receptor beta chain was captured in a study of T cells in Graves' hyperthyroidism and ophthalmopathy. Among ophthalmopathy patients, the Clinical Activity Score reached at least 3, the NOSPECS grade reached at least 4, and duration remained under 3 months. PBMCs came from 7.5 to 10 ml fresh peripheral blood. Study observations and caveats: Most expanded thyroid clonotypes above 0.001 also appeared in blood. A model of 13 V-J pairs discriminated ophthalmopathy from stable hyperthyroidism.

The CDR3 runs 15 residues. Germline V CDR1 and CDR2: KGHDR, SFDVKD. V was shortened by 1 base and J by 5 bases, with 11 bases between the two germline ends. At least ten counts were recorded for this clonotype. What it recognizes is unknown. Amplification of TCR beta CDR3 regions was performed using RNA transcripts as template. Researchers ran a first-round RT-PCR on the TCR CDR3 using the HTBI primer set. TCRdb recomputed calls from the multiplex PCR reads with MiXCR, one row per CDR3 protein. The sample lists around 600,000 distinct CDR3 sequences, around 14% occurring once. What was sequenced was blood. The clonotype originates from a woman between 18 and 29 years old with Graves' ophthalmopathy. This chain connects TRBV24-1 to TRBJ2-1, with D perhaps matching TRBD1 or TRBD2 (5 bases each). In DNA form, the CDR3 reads TGTGCCACCAGTGATTTCCAGGGACGGGACAATGAGCAGTTCTTC. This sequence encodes CATSDFQGRDNEQFF.